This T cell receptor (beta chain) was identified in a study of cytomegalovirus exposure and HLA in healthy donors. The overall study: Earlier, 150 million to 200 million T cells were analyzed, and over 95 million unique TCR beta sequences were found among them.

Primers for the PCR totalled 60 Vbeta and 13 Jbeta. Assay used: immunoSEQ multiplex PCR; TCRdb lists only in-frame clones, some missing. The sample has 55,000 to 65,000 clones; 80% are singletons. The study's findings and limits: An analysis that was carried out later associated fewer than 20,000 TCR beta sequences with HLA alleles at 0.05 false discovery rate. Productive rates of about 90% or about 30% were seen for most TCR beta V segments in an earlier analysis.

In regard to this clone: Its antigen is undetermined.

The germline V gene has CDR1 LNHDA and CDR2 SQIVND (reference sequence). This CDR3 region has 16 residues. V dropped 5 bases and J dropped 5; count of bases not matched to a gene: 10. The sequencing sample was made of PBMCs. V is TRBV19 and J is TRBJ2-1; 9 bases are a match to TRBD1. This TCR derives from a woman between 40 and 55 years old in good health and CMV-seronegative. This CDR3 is CASSFGVRTGDNEQFF. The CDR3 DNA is TGTGCCAGTAGTTTTGGGGTTAGGACAGGGGACAATGAGCAGTTCTTC. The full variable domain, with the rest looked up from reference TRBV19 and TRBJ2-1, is DGGITQSPKYLFRKEGQNVTLSCEQNLNHDAMYWYRQDPGQGLRLIYYSQIVNDFQKGDIAEGYSVSREKKESFPLTVTSAQKNPTAFYLCASSFGVRTGDNEQFFGPGTRLTVL.